These 2 T cell receptor beta chains came from one sample sequenced in a study of PD-1 blockade in classical Hodgkin lymphoma. Method: immunoSEQ multiplex PCR; TCRdb's copy keeps in-frame clones and lacks some. The data hold roughly 90,000 clones, with 83% observed a single time. Specified time point: cycle 4 day 1 (C4D1), after six to seven weeks of nivolumab. Every single patient, without exception, relapsed after autologous stem cell transplantation, and brentuximab vedotin exposure varied. The material sequenced was peripheral blood mononuclear cells (PBMCs), taken before the fourth cycle of nivolumab. The receptors were gathered from a human donor with classical Hodgkin lymphoma.

The rearrangement uses TRBV7-9 and TRBJ2-6, with 7 bases matching TRBD1. The germline V gene has CDR1 SEHNR and CDR2 FQNEAQ (reference sequence). This CDR3 spans 16 amino acids. V shed 3 bases, J shed 1 base, and the junction held 3 bases outside the gene matches. The CDR3 region is CASSLRQGSGANVLTF. The CDR3 region has the DNA TGTGCCAGCAGCTTGAGACAGGGATCTGGGGCCAACGTCCTGACTTTC. The full variable domain, in which reference TRBV7-9 and TRBJ2-6 provide the parts outside the CDR3, is DTGVSQNPRHKITKRGQNVTFRCDPISEHNRLYWYRQTLGQGPEFLTYFQNEAQLEKSRLLSDRFSAERPKGSFSTLEIQRTEQGDSAMYLCASSLRQGSGANVLTFGAGSRLTVL.

This sequence joins TRBV5-1 and TRBJ1-4, with D hard to call. This CDR3 spans 13 amino acids. Germline lookup yields CDR1 SGHRS and CDR2 YFSETQ. V was clipped by 4 bases and J by 7 bases, with 11 bases between them. CDR3 nucleotide sequence: TGCGCCAGCAGCGGCCAGAGTACTGAAAAACTGTTTTTT. Translation: CASSGQSTEKLFF.